This is a list of T cell receptor beta chains from one sample in a study of blood T cell repertoires in COVID-19. Assay used: immunoSEQ multiplex PCR; TCRdb lists only in-frame clones, some missing. Among 280,000 or so clones listed, 90% were seen once. Source material: PBMCs or T cells enriched from blood (not recorded which). All receptors derive from a woman between 18 and 29 years old with acute COVID-19. Each CDR3 is given with its conserved first and last residue. A D gene is named only where the DNA matches it firmly. Only part of the rows carry a size: once, few, many, or a class if the clone is expanded.

j_gene,abundance,v_gene,d_gene,CDR3aa,CDR3nt
TRBJ1-6,NA,TRBV4-1,TRBD1,CASSQIPGQGTSSYNSPLHF,TGCGCCAGCAGCCAAATTCCTGGACAGGGGACAAGCTCCTATAATTCACCCCTCCACTTT
TRBJ2-1,NA,TRBV6-2/TRBV6-3,TRBD2,CASSYSTTSGTGDEQFF,TGTGCCAGCAGTTACTCGACGACTAGCGGGACGGGCGATGAGCAGTTCTTC
TRBJ1-2,NA,TRBV24-1,TRBD1,CATRDPGQGILTF,TGTGCCACCAGGGATCCGGGACAGGGGATTTTAACCTTC
TRBJ2-7,NA,TRBV4-1,TRBD2,CASSQDYLAGGVYEQYF,TGCGCCAGCAGCCAAGATTACCTAGCGGGAGGGGTCTACGAGCAGTACTTC
TRBJ2-3,NA,TRBV3-1/TRBV3-2,NA,CASSHITDTQYF,TGTGCCAGCAGCCATATCACAGATACGCAGTATTTT
TRBJ2-5,NA,TRBV27,TRBD1,CASRTDRAETQYF,TGTGCCAGCAGAACCGACAGGGCAGAGACCCAGTACTTC
TRBJ1-3,NA,TRBV19,NA,CASSITGSGNTIYF,TGTGCCAGTAGTATCACAGGGTCTGGAAACACCATATATTTT
TRBJ2-3,NA,TRBV4-2,TRBD2,CASSQDRLAGEVTQYF,TGTGCCAGCAGCCAAGACAGACTAGCGGGAGAGGTTACGCAGTATTTT
TRBJ2-7,NA,TRBV11-2,TRBD1,CASSLVTGVYSYEQYF,TGTGCCAGCAGCTTAGTTACAGGGGTGTACTCCTACGAGCAGTACTTC
TRBJ1-1,NA,TRBV13,NA,CASSLAEIGAMNTEAFF,TGTGCCAGCAGCTTAGCGGAGATTGGAGCAATGAACACTGAAGCTTTCTTT
TRBJ1-5,NA,TRBV4-1,TRBD1,CASSQDGTGRNQPQHF,TGCGCCAGCAGCCAAGATGGGACAGGGAGGAATCAGCCCCAGCATTTT
TRBJ2-3,NA,TRBV7-9,TRBD2,CASSSLGSGRATDTQYF,TGTGCCAGCAGCTCCCTGGGTAGCGGGAGGGCCACAGATACGCAGTATTTT
TRBJ2-1,NA,TRBV3-1/TRBV3-2,TRBD2,CASSQPRGASGRGPYNEQFF,TGTGCCAGCAGCCAACCCCGGGGTGCTAGCGGGAGGGGGCCCTACAATGAGCAGTTCTTC
TRBJ1-3,NA,TRBV6-5,NA,CASSHTESSGNTIYF,TGTGCCAGCAGTCATACAGAGAGCTCTGGAAACACCATATATTTT
TRBJ2-7,NA,TRBV30,NA,CAWSGGYEQYF,TGTGCCTGGAGCGGGGGCTACGAGCAGTACTTC
TRBJ2-2,NA,TRBV10-3,NA,CATSRQGRTGELFF,TGTGCCACCAGTCGGCAGGGGAGAACCGGGGAGCTGTTTTTT
TRBJ2-5,NA,TRBV5-5,TRBD1,CASSRTGRQGETQYF,TGTGCCAGCAGCAGGACAGGGCGACAGGGAGAGACCCAGTACTTC
TRBJ1-4,NA,TRBV4-3,TRBD1,CASSQDISSRGTEKLFF,TGCGCCAGCAGCCAAGATATTTCTTCCAGGGGGACTGAAAAACTGTTTTTT
TRBJ1-5,NA,TRBV15,NA,CATSRSTTNQPQHF,TGTGCCACCAGCAGGTCGACAACCAATCAGCCCCAGCATTTT
TRBJ2-2,NA,TRBV29-1,NA,CSVWGQLTGELFF,TGCAGCGTTTGGGGGCAGCTTACCGGGGAGCTGTTTTTT
TRBJ2-3,NA,TRBV6-5,TRBD2,CASSYSPSGTDTQYF,TGTGCCAGCAGTTACTCCCCTAGCGGGACAGATACGCAGTATTTT
TRBJ2-1,NA,TRBV9,NA,CASSVAHRVDEQFF,TGTGCCAGCAGCGTAGCTCACAGGGTAGATGAGCAGTTCTTC
TRBJ2-1,NA,TRBV18,TRBD2,CASSPQTSGKHNEQFF,TGTGCCAGCTCACCCCAGACTAGCGGGAAACACAATGAGCAGTTCTTC
TRBJ2-7,NA,TRBV5-1,TRBD2,CASSLAQGGIYEQYF,TGCGCCAGCAGCTTGGCGCAGGGAGGGATCTACGAGCAGTACTTC
TRBJ1-5,NA,TRBV19,TRBD1,CASKTLDRGSNQPQHF,TGTGCCAGTAAGACCTTGGACAGGGGAAGCAATCAGCCCCAGCATTTT
TRBJ2-1,NA,TRBV5-6,NA,CASSQATEQFF,TGTGCCAGCAGCCAGGCCACGGAGCAGTTCTTC
TRBJ2-1,NA,TRBV7-9,NA,CASPGRGRVGSYNEQFF,TGTGCCAGCCCTGGCAGGGGTAGGGTGGGCTCCTACAATGAGCAGTTCTTC
TRBJ1-1,NA,TRBV18,NA,CASSPAGAGNTEAFF,TGTGCCAGCTCACCAGCGGGGGCGGGCAACACTGAAGCTTTCTTT
TRBJ2-1,few,TRBV11-3,TRBD2,CASSPGPSGRGNEQFF,TGTGCCAGCAGTCCTGGTCCTAGCGGGAGGGGGAATGAGCAGTTCTTC
TRBJ2-7,NA,TRBV30,NA,CAWTPRSFSYEQYF,TGTGCCTGGACTCCCAGGTCTTTCTCCTACGAGCAGTACTTC
TRBJ1-1,once,TRBV6-5,NA,CASSSQTMNTEAFF,TGTGCCAGCAGCTCTCAGACAATGAACACTGAAGCTTTCTTT
TRBJ2-7,NA,TRBV7-9,NA,CASSPRIKDGSEVGEQYF,TGTGCCAGCAGCCCAAGGATTAAGGACGGGAGTGAGGTGGGGGAGCAGTACTTC
TRBJ2-7,NA,TRBV6-4,TRBD2,CASSLTSGLAGEQYF,TGTGCCAGCAGCCTAACCTCGGGACTAGCGGGCGAGCAGTACTTC
TRBJ2-7,NA,TRBV11-2,TRBD2,CASSPPSGRLVEQYF,TGTGCCAGCAGCCCCCCTAGCGGGAGGTTGGTCGAGCAGTACTTC
TRBJ1-5,NA,TRBV6-2/TRBV6-3,NA,CASSHQGQSNQPQHF,TGTGCCAGCAGCCATCAAGGACAGAGCAATCAGCCCCAGCATTTT
TRBJ2-5,NA,TRBV27,TRBD2,CASSPLTSGKTQYF,TGTGCCAGCAGTCCCTTGACTAGCGGAAAGACCCAGTACTTC
TRBJ2-7,NA,TRBV9,TRBD2,CASPSGSDPFHEQYF,TGTGCCAGCCCTAGCGGGAGCGACCCTTTCCACGAGCAGTACTTC
TRBJ2-1,NA,TRBV5-4,TRBD2,CASSRSGRGMYEQFF,TGTGCCAGCAGCCGTAGCGGGAGGGGTATGTATGAGCAGTTCTTC
TRBJ2-4,NA,TRBV18,NA,CASSMTVGVKNIQYF,TGTGCCAGCTCAATGACAGTTGGAGTTAAAAACATTCAGTACTTC
TRBJ2-2,NA,TRBV7-9,TRBD2,CASSLGWREDTGELFF,TGTGCCAGCAGCCTTGGTTGGCGGGAGGACACCGGGGAGCTGTTTTTT
TRBJ2-1,once,TRBV6-4,TRBD2,CASSDSAGGHNEQFF,TGTGCCAGCAGTGACTCGGCGGGAGGGCACAATGAGCAGTTCTTC
TRBJ2-7,NA,TRBV6-5,NA,CASRERGLYEQYF,TGTGCCAGCCGGGAGAGGGGGCTCTACGAGCAGTACTTC
TRBJ2-2,NA,TRBV5-1,NA,CASSGTTGGYTGELFF,TGCGCCAGCAGCGGGACTACAGGGGGGTACACCGGGGAGCTGTTTTTT
TRBJ1-4,NA,TRBV4-1,TRBD1,CASSRGQGPTNEKLFF,TGCGCCAGCAGCCGTGGACAGGGTCCAACTAATGAAAAACTGTTTTTT
TRBJ2-1,NA,TRBV15,TRBD2,CATSSRLANEQFF,TGTGCCACCAGCTCCCGACTAGCAAATGAGCAGTTCTTC
TRBJ2-5,NA,TRBV30,TRBD1,CAWSRQGETQYF,TGTGCCTGGAGTCGACAGGGAGAGACCCAGTACTTC
TRBJ2-1,NA,TRBV6-5,TRBD2,CASSYSSLAGANEQFF,TGTGCCAGCAGTTACTCGTCCCTAGCGGGAGCAAATGAGCAGTTCTTC
TRBJ2-1,once,TRBV9,NA,CASSPPGILYNEQFF,TGTGCCAGCAGCCCTCCCGGGATTCTATACAATGAGCAGTTCTTC
TRBJ1-2,NA,TRBV2,NA,CASSVQGNGYTF,TGTGCCAGCAGTGTACAGGGTAATGGCTACACCTTC
TRBJ2-7,NA,TRBV27,TRBD1,CASSPTLDRGEQYF,TGTGCCAGCAGCCCAACCCTGGACAGGGGCGAGCAGTACTTC